A selection of T cell receptor beta chains follows, all from one sample in a study of blood T cell repertoires in COVID-19. The assay was immunoSEQ multiplex PCR, and TCRdb's table has in-frame clones only and misses some. The sample has hundreds of thousands of clones; approximately 81% are singletons. The specimen sequenced was PBMCs or T cells enriched from blood (not recorded which). These receptors were collected from a man in his forties who had recovered from COVID-19. Each CDR3 is given with its conserved first and last residue. A D gene is named only where the DNA matches it firmly. Expanded clones get a size class; other rows say once, few or many, or leave the size out.

d_call	v_call	clone_size	j_call	cdr3_aa	cdr3_nt
-	TRBV29-1	-	TRBJ2-3	CSVSPGGQRTDTQYF	TGCAGCGTTTCTCCGGGTGGACAAAGGACAGATACGCAGTATTTT
TRBD2	TRBV10-1	-	TRBJ2-7	CASSDSSGRVYEQYF	TGCGCCAGCAGTGACTCAAGCGGGAGGGTCTACGAGCAGTACTTC
-	TRBV28	-	TRBJ2-7	CASSDGGTATYEQYF	TGTGCCAGCAGTGATGGGGGGACAGCCACCTACGAGCAGTACTTC
TRBD2	TRBV11-2	-	TRBJ2-7	CASSLTGLAAYEQYF	TGTGCCAGCAGCTTAACGGGACTAGCGGCCTACGAGCAGTACTTC
-	TRBV7-9	-	TRBJ1-2	CASSLDSNYGYTF	TGTGCCAGCAGTCTAGATTCTAACTATGGCTACACCTTC
-	TRBV19	-	TRBJ1-1	CASSLNIGGSWTTEAFF	TGTGCCAGTAGTTTAAATATAGGGGGATCGTGGACCACTGAAGCTTTCTTT
TRBD1	TRBV15	-	TRBJ2-5	CATSRTGGLVETQYF	TGTGCCACCAGCAGGACAGGGGGCTTGGTAGAGACCCAGTACTTC
TRBD2	TRBV11-3	-	TRBJ2-1	CASAAGEYNEQFF	TGTGCCAGCGCAGCGGGAGAATACAATGAGCAGTTCTTC
-	TRBV5-1	-	TRBJ2-5	CASSLRVGGETQYF	TGCGCCAGCAGCTTGCGTGTAGGGGGTGAGACCCAGTACTTC
TRBD1	TRBV14	-	TRBJ2-7	CASSHEAGGPYEQYF	TGTGCCAGCAGCCATGAAGCAGGGGGCCCCTACGAGCAGTACTTC
TRBD1	TRBV5-1	many	TRBJ2-3	CASSFDRVGDTQYF	TGCGCCAGCAGCTTCGACAGGGTCGGGGATACGCAGTATTTT
-	TRBV28	-	TRBJ1-4	CASGGTNEKLFF	TGTGCCAGTGGAGGCACTAATGAAAAACTGTTTTTT
TRBD1	TRBV6-5	-	TRBJ1-1	CASSYSDRAMNTEAFF	TGTGCCAGCAGTTACTCGGACAGGGCTATGAACACTGAAGCTTTCTTT
TRBD2	TRBV10-3	-	TRBJ2-7	CAITEGLAGAAEQYF	TGTGCCATCACCGAGGGACTAGCGGGAGCTGCCGAGCAGTACTTC
-	TRBV12-3/TRBV12-4	-	TRBJ1-2	CASSSEWNYGYTF	TGTGCCAGCAGCTCGGAGTGGAACTATGGCTACACCTTC
-	TRBV7-9	-	TRBJ2-7	CASSLAMAGYEQYF	TGTGCCAGCAGCTTAGCGATGGCAGGCTACGAGCAGTACTTC
TRBD1	TRBV9	-	TRBJ1-2	CASSENSYRGRDTF	TGTGCCAGCAGCGAAAACTCATACAGGGGCCGGGACACCTTC
-	TRBV5-1	-	TRBJ2-5	CASSSRRVWSGFGTQYF	TGCGCCAGCAGCTCCCGGCGGGTTTGGAGCGGGTTCGGGACCCAGTACTTC
-	TRBV29-1	once	TRBJ1-2	CSVEYRDHYGYTF	TGCAGCGTTGAATATCGGGATCACTATGGCTACACCTTC
TRBD1	TRBV5-4	-	TRBJ1-4	CASSQSGGVREKLFF	TGTGCCAGCAGCCAATCAGGGGGCGTCAGGGAAAAACTGTTTTTT
TRBD1	TRBV28	once	TRBJ1-6	CASSSGQGNNSPLHF	TGTGCCAGCAGTTCTGGACAGGGGAATAATTCACCCCTCCACTTT